This T cell receptor beta chain was sequenced for a study of T cell changes during pregnancy in multiple sclerosis. V was clipped by 3 bases and J by 2 bases; unmatched bases: 6. The CDR3 runs to 16 residues. In germline, CDR1 is MNHEY, CDR2 SMNVEV (reference sequence). Clones were sequenced by immunoSEQ multiplex PCR, and TCRdb holds only the in-frame ones, with some missing. Of over 75,000 clones listed, about 92% are singletons. This TCR came from a female donor with multiple sclerosis, enrolled in a pregnancy study. The chain recombines TRBV27 with TRBJ1-2; TRBD1 agrees at 10 bases. Sequences were derived from peripheral blood, sampled in the first trimester of pregnancy. CDR3 nucleotides: TGTGCCAGCAGTTTGGCGCCGGGACAGGGGAACTATGGCTACACCTTC. It is translated as CASSLAPGQGNYGYTF.